What follows are 29 T cell receptor beta chains derived from one specimen sequenced in a study of blood T cell repertoires in COVID-19. Sequencing used immunoSEQ multiplex PCR; TCRdb keeps in-frame clones, though not all of them. The sample shows around 470,000 clones, roughly 87% of them seen only once. The sample consisted of peripheral blood. The receptor source for this set is a man aged 18 to 29 with COVID-19, enrolled during active disease.

This chain connects TRBV2 to TRBJ1-4, with D unclear. Trimming shortened V by 8 bases and J by 7 bases, and 14 bases separated the two germline ends. The germline gives CDR1 SNHLY, CDR2 FYNNEI. This CDR3 spans 13 amino acids. The CDR3 DNA sequence: TGTGCCAGCGATGGGCCCCTCGGTGAAAAACTGTTTTTT. Its protein product is CASDGPLGEKLFF.

The genes are TRBV12-3 or TRBV12-4 and TRBJ1-1; D not certain. The CDR3 is 13 amino acids. The V end was cut by 3 bases, the J end by 4 bases, with 9 bases between. CDR3 DNA sequence: TGTGCCAGCAGTTTTTCCGTAGTCACTGAAGCTTTCTTT. Amino acids: CASSFSVVTEAFF.

This clone was observed a few times. This rearrangement joins TRBV7-6 to TRBJ2-3; 7 nucleotides agree with TRBD2. The germline V gene has CDR1 SGHVS and CDR2 FNYEAQ. Trimming removed 0 bases from V and 6 bases from J; junction bases left unmatched: 6. This CDR3 has 15 residues. This chain's CDR3 is CASSLADFGGDTQYF. CDR3 DNA: TGTGCCAGCAGCTTAGCCGACTTCGGGGGGGATACGCAGTATTTT.

The V gene is TRBV3-1 (or the pseudogene TRBV3-2), the J gene TRBJ2-3, with 7 bases identical to TRBD2. The V gene end was trimmed by 4 bases and the J gene end by 6 bases; junction bases not matched to a gene: 7. The CDR3 totals 14 residues. In germline, CDR1 is LGHDT, CDR2 YNNKEL (reference sequence). The CDR3 spells CASSPSGTADTQYF. The CDR3 DNA reads TGTGCCAGCAGCCCGAGCGGGACCGCGGATACGCAGTATTTT.

The V call is TRBV20-1, the J call TRBJ1-1; possible D gene TRBD1, 5 bases. Germline V gene sequence: CDR1 DFQATT, CDR2 SNEGSKA (reference sequence). The V end lost 3 bases, the J end lost 5 bases, and 13 bases lay between the germline ends. The CDR3 runs to 13 residues. The CDR3 sequence is CSASITRGTEAFF. CDR3 nucleotide sequence: TGCAGTGCTAGTATAACGCGGGGGACTGAAGCTTTCTTT.

The chain combines TRBV7-8 with TRBJ1-4; 11 bases align to TRBD1. CDR1 SGHVS and CDR2 FQNEAQ come from the germline V gene. V was pared by 4 bases and J by 7 bases, with 2 bases of the junction left unmatched. This CDR3 has 14 amino acids. The CDR3 loop reads CASSSDRGLEKLFF. CDR3 bases: TGTGCCAGCAGCTCGGACAGGGGGCTTGAAAAACTGTTTTTT.

CDR3 residues: CASRPLATNEQFF. In DNA form, the CDR3 reads TGTGCCAGCAGGCCGCTAGCGACGAATGAGCAGTTCTTC. The chain employs TRBV3-1 (or the pseudogene TRBV3-2) and TRBJ2-1; maybe TRBD2 (6 bases). The CDR3 contains 13 residues. Looked up from germline, CDR1 is LGHDT and CDR2 is YNNKEL (reference sequence). V shed 6 bases and J shed 7 bases, with 13 bases lying between them.

The rearrangement uses TRBV6-5 and TRBJ2-1; tentatively, D is TRBD2 (5 bases). Trimming pared 6 bases from V and 7 bases from J, leaving 19 bases between. Germline CDR1 MNHEY, CDR2 SVGAGI. The CDR3 has 15 residues. CDR3 nucleotide sequence: TGTGCCAGCAGGCCCGACGGGCCGCCGGGGAATGAGCAGTTCTTC. Protein product: CASRPDGPPGNEQFF.

The chain has TRBV3-1 (or the pseudogene TRBV3-2) and TRBJ1-3; no definite D call. From germline, CDR1 is LGHDT and CDR2 YNNKEL (reference sequence). V was pared by 0 bases and J by 0 bases, with 9 bases between. The CDR3 extends over 16 amino acids. The DNA of the CDR3 is TGTGCCAGCAGCCAAGATTGGTCAGGCTCTGGAAACACCATATATTTT. Amino acid sequence: CASSQDWSGSGNTIYF.

The chain uses TRBV6-1 and TRBJ2-5; 13 bases map to TRBD2. CDR1 and CDR2 from the germline V gene are MNHNS and SASEGT. CDR3 length: 18 residues. Losses at the gene ends were 1 base for V and 5 bases for J; bases not matched to a gene: 10. Here the CDR3 reads CASSEEGTSGGARETQYF. CDR3 DNA: TGTGCCAGCAGTGAAGAGGGCACTAGCGGGGGGGCCCGGGAGACCCAGTACTTC.

This clone came up once. This chain links TRBV7-9 with TRBJ2-1; 11 positions match TRBD2. With 1 base clipped from V and 8 bases from J, the junction kept 7 bases outside the gene matches. The CDR3 spans 16 residues. Germline loops: CDR1 SEHNR, CDR2 FQNEAQ (reference sequence). In nucleotides, the CDR3 is TGTGCCAGCAGCTTAGAACTAGCGGGGGCAGGCCATGAGCAGTTCTTC. It codes for CASSLELAGAGHEQFF.

This clone was counted a single time. V gene TRBV18 combines with J gene TRBJ2-7; D not certain. The CDR3 extends over 15 amino acids. Trimming took off 3 bases at V and 4 bases at J, with 16 bases between the two ends. Per germline, CDR1 KGHSH and CDR2 LQKENI. The CDR3 DNA reads as TGTGCCAGCTCACCGACCTATCTAGACGTGTACGAGCAGTACTTC. Translating it yields CASSPTYLDVYEQYF.

The CDR3 nucleotides read TGTGCCAGCAGTTTACACGGGACAGCTCTGAACACTGAAGCTTTCTTT. Protein sequence: CASSLHGTALNTEAFF. The chain couples TRBV7-9 to TRBJ1-1; 7 positions agree with TRBD1. V was clipped by 6 bases and J by 0 bases; unmatched bases: 10. Germline CDR1 reads SEHNR; CDR2 reads FQNEAQ (reference sequence). This CDR3 spans 16 amino acids.

The genes are TRBV19 and TRBJ1-5; D gene uncertain. CDR3 length: 15 amino acids. CDR1 is LNHDA, CDR2 SQIVND, per germline (reference sequence). V lost 9 bases to trimming and J lost 0 bases, with 15 bases between them. CDR3 sequence: CASRTGKYSNQPQHF. Written as DNA, the CDR3 is TGTGCCAGCAGGACCGGGAAATATAGCAATCAGCCCCAGCATTTT.

V and J are TRBV3-1 (or the pseudogene TRBV3-2) and TRBJ2-7; D is uncertain. The CDR3 is made up of 15 amino acids. V was shortened by 0 bases and J by 2 bases, with 11 bases between the two germline ends. Germline lookup yields CDR1 LGHDT and CDR2 YNNKEL (reference sequence). This CDR3 reads CASSQDLTSTYEQYF. In DNA form, the CDR3 reads TGTGCCAGCAGCCAAGATTTGACATCCACCTACGAGCAGTACTTC.

The chain has TRBV19 and TRBJ1-5; D uncertain. Germline CDR1 reads LNHDA; CDR2 reads SQIVND (reference sequence). The CDR3 covers 13 residues. V was cut by 8 bases and J by 0 bases, with 8 bases left in between. The CDR3 is CASRLHSNQPQHF. The CDR3 bases are TGTGCCAGTCGGTTGCATAGCAATCAGCCCCAGCATTTT.

The chain is built from TRBV11-3 and TRBJ2-1; D is possibly TRBD2 (5 bases). The CDR3 is 15 amino acids. Trimming took 1 base from V and 5 from J, leaving 12 bases between them. Germline V gives CDR1 SGHNT, CDR2 YENEEA. The CDR3 loop reads CASSLGEVRDNEQFF. CDR3 DNA sequence: TGTGCCAGCAGCTTAGGTGAGGTGAGGGACAATGAGCAGTTCTTC.

V usage is TRBV29-1 and J usage is TRBJ1-3; D unresolved. CDR1 is SQVTM and CDR2 is ANQGSEA in the germline V gene. This CDR3 has 16 residues. Trimming took off 1 base at V and 0 bases at J, with 13 bases between the two ends. The CDR3, as DNA: TGCAGCGTTGAAGTGTGGCAGGTTAGCTCTGGAAACACCATATATTTT. Translation gives CSVEVWQVSSGNTIYF.

The rearrangement uses TRBV7-6 and TRBJ2-1; 9 bases are a match to TRBD1. CDR1 and CDR2 from the germline V gene are SGHVS and FNYEAQ. With 5 bases clipped from V and 2 bases from J, the junction kept 4 bases outside the gene matches. There are 15 residues in the CDR3. The chain's CDR3 is CASSPTGGPYNEQFF. The DNA of the CDR3 is TGTGCCAGCAGCCCAACAGGGGGCCCCTACAATGAGCAGTTCTTC.

V and J are TRBV2 and TRBJ2-1; TRBD2 matches 13 bases. J lost 7 bases, V lost 4 bases, and 4 bases had no gene match. Germline assignment: CDR1 SNHLY and CDR2 FYNNEI. CDR3 length: 15 amino acids. The CDR3 bases are TGTGCCAGCAGTGGGACTAGCGGGAGCCGGAATGAGCAGTTCTTC. Translating it yields CASSGTSGSRNEQFF. The complete variable domain, with remaining parts taken from reference TRBV2 and TRBJ2-1, reads EPEVTQTPSHQVTQMGQEVILRCVPISNHLYFYWYRQILGQKVEFLVSFYNNEISEKSEIFDDQFSVERPDGSNFTLKIRSTKLEDSAMYFCASSGTSGSRNEQFFGPGTRLTVL.

The V gene is TRBV11-3, the J gene TRBJ2-5, with 11 nucleotides matching TRBD2. Germline V CDR1 and CDR2: SGHNT, YENEEA. Trimming at V came to 5 bases and at J to 0 bases, leaving 11 bases not matched to a gene. This CDR3 spans 18 amino acids. For the CDR3, the DNA is TGTGCCAGCAGCGTAGGAGCTAGCGGGAGGCCATACCAAGAGACCCAGTACTTC. Its protein is CASSVGASGRPYQETQYF.

The V call is TRBV2, the J call TRBJ1-1; D is perhaps TRBD1 (5 bases). V was pared by 2 bases and J by 4 bases, with 11 bases between. Germline V gives CDR1 SNHLY, CDR2 FYNNEI. This CDR3 contains 14 residues. CDR3 sequence reads: CASSEWRGLTEAFF. Written as DNA, the CDR3 is TGTGCCAGCAGTGAATGGCGGGGACTCACTGAAGCTTTCTTT.

The chain is built from TRBV5-6 and TRBJ2-3, with 8 bases aligning to TRBD2. V gave up 2 bases and J gave up 4 bases; unmatched junction bases: 3. The CDR3 covers 14 residues. Germline-derived CDR1 and CDR2 are SGHDT and YYEEEE. The CDR3 loop is CASSLSGSPDTQYF. CDR3 nucleotides: TGTGCCAGCAGCTTAAGCGGGAGCCCAGATACGCAGTATTTT.

V gene TRBV7-9 combines with J gene TRBJ1-6; 10 nucleotides line up with TRBD1. This CDR3 is 15 amino acids long. Per the germline V gene, CDR1 is SEHNR and CDR2 is FQNEAQ (reference sequence). The V segment lost 4 bases and the J segment 9 bases; nucleotides outside the gene matches: 6. The DNA of the CDR3 is TGTGCCAGCAGCTCGGGACAGGGGTTAGTTTCACCCCTCCACTTT. This codes for CASSSGQGLVSPLHF.

The rearrangement joins TRBV27 to TRBJ1-5, with D maybe TRBD1 (6 bases). From germline, CDR1 is MNHEY and CDR2 SMNVEV (reference sequence). With 3 bases removed from V and 6 bases from J, the gap between germline ends came to 21 bases. The CDR3 runs 17 residues. CDR3 amino acids: CASSFDPPQGIGQPQHF. As DNA, the CDR3 is TGTGCCAGCAGTTTCGATCCACCTCAGGGGATCGGTCAGCCCCAGCATTTT.

V is TRBV7-9 and J is TRBJ2-1; 7 bases are shared with TRBD2. The CDR3 runs to 16 residues. The trim removed 5 bases at V and 6 bases at J, leaving 13 bases unmatched. Germline V CDR1 and CDR2: SEHNR, FQNEAQ (reference sequence). This CDR3 reads CASSPGSGLGSNEQFF. CDR3 bases: TGTGCCAGCAGCCCGGGGTCCGGACTAGGGTCCAATGAGCAGTTCTTC.

The chain carries TRBV19 and TRBJ2-6; D is unclear. Trimming removed 0 bases at V and 1 base at J, with 4 bases between. The CDR3 length is 15 residues. From germline, CDR1 is LNHDA and CDR2 SQIVND (reference sequence). The CDR3 is CASSIDMSGANVLTF. The CDR3, as DNA: TGTGCCAGTAGTATAGATATGTCTGGGGCCAACGTCCTGACTTTC.

V and J are TRBV18 and TRBJ1-1; D perhaps matches TRBD1 (5 bases). Trimming removed 6 bases from V and 7 bases from J, with 15 bases in between. Germline V gives CDR1 KGHSH, CDR2 LQKENI. CDR3 length equals 13 residues. The CDR3 DNA sequence: TGTGCCAGCTCGCGGGACGTGGCCTATGAAGCTTTCTTT. This gives the protein CASSRDVAYEAFF.

The chain links TRBV6-5 to TRBJ1-1; D gene unclear. There are 13 residues in the CDR3. Trimming took off 6 bases at V and 0 bases at J, with 8 bases between the two ends. Germline V gives CDR1 MNHEY, CDR2 SVGAGI. For the CDR3, the DNA is TGTGCCAGCAGGATGGACTTGAACACTGAAGCTTTCTTT. Translation gives CASRMDLNTEAFF.